These 10 T cell receptor beta chains came from one sample sequenced in a study of T cell responses to AZD1222 COVID-19 vaccine. TCRdb's table, derived via immunoSEQ multiplex PCR, lists solely in-frame clones and lacks some. The table records 53,000 or so clones, about 85% of them present only once. This specimen consisted of peripheral blood, obtained on day 0 of MenACWY control vaccination. The receptors stem from an adult in good health.

J is TRBJ1-1 and V is TRBV27; possibly TRBD1 for D (6 bases). CDR1 and CDR2 from the germline V gene are MNHEY and SMNVEV (reference sequence). V was trimmed by 1 base and J by 6 bases, leaving 12 bases between them. The CDR3 loop spans 14 amino acids. The CDR3 loop reads CASSLLGGAAEAFF. The CDR3 DNA is TGTGCCAGCAGTTTATTGGGGGGGGCGGCTGAAGCTTTCTTT.

The chain employs TRBV3-1 (or the pseudogene TRBV3-2) and TRBJ2-2; D is perhaps TRBD2 (6 bases). The CDR3 has 19 residues. Germline V gene sequence: CDR1 LGHDT, CDR2 YNNKEL (reference sequence). Trimming took off 4 bases at V and 0 bases at J, with 21 bases between the two ends. DNA of the CDR3: TGTGCCAGCAGCCCCACTCCCCCACTAGCCGGACCGAACACCGGGGAGCTGTTTTTT. It codes for CASSPTPPLAGPNTGELFF.

The gene calls are TRBV28 and TRBJ1-2, with a weak D call TRBD1 (5 bases). V lost 5 bases and J 8 bases, leaving 18 bases between the germline ends. The CDR3 has 14 amino acids. Germline CDR1 and CDR2: MDHEN and SYDVKM. CDR3 in amino acids: CASSPGTAMEGYTF. CDR3 coding DNA: TGTGCCAGCAGTCCCGGGACCGCGATGGAGGGCTACACCTTC.

The rearrangement joins TRBV6-4 to TRBJ2-3, with no clear D. This CDR3 is built from 15 residues. V dropped 2 bases and J dropped 3 bases, with 12 bases sitting between them. Germline lookup yields CDR1 MRHNA and CDR2 SNTAGT. CDR3 region: CASSDQLGLTDTQYF. DNA of the CDR3: TGTGCCAGCAGTGACCAGTTAGGGCTAACAGATACGCAGTATTTT.

J is TRBJ1-4 and V is TRBV5-1; tentatively, D is TRBD1 (6 bases). Germline lookup yields CDR1 SGHRS and CDR2 YFSETQ. Between the trimmed V and J ends, which lost 4 bases and 2 bases, there was a span of 15 bases. The CDR3 loop spans 16 amino acids. The CDR3 region is CASSNTDRRTNEKLFF. The DNA of the CDR3 is TGCGCCAGCAGCAACACCGACAGGAGGACTAATGAAAAACTGTTTTTT.

V and J are TRBV19 and TRBJ1-4; TRBD1 agrees at 8 bases. Germline assignment: CDR1 LNHDA and CDR2 SQIVND (reference sequence). This CDR3 contains 15 residues. Trimming removed 6 bases from V and 2 bases from J; junction bases left unmatched: 5. The chain's CDR3 is CASSDRGSTNEKLFF. The CDR3 nucleotides read TGTGCCAGTAGCGACAGGGGTTCGACTAATGAAAAACTGTTTTTT.

The chain links TRBV7-2 to TRBJ2-1; tentatively, D is TRBD1 (5 bases). Germline V gives CDR1 SGHTA, CDR2 FQGNSA. Trimming left V 0 bases short and J 6 bases short, with 6 bases between. The CDR3 has 13 residues. In DNA form, the CDR3 reads TGTGCCAGCAGCTTAGCAGACAGCAATGAGCAGTTCTTC. As protein: CASSLADSNEQFF. Supplemented by reference TRBV7-2 and TRBJ2-1, the full variable domain reads GAGVSQSPSNKVTEKGKDVELRCDPISGHTALYWYRQSLGQGLEFLIYFQGNSAPDKSGLPSDRFSAERTGGSVSTLTIQRTQQEDSAVYLCASSLADSNEQFFGPGTRLTVL.

The CDR3 loop reads CASSRPGLAGGSLGTNVLTF. The CDR3 DNA reads as TGTGCCAGCAGCCGACCGGGACTAGCGGGAGGCTCTCTCGGGACCAACGTCCTGACTTTC. The chain is built from TRBV4-2 and TRBJ2-6, with TRBD2 matching 15 bases. The CDR3 length is 20 residues. V trimming: 4 bases; J trimming: 8 bases; junction bases outside the gene matches: 15. From germline, CDR1 is LGHNA and CDR2 YNFKEQ.

CDR3 residues: CASSHDRGQPQHF. The CDR3 DNA is TGTGCCAGCAGCCACGACAGGGGTCAGCCCCAGCATTTT. V usage is TRBV7-8 and J usage is TRBJ1-5, with TRBD1 identical over 8 bases. V lost 5 bases, J lost 6 bases, and 3 bases stayed unmatched. The CDR3 is 13 residues long. Per the germline V gene, CDR1 is SGHVS and CDR2 is FQNEAQ. Complete variable domain (other parts from reference TRBV7-8 and TRBJ1-5): GAGVSQSPRYKVAKRGQDVALRCDPISGHVSLFWYQQALGQGPEFLTYFQNEAQLDKSGLPSDRFFAERPEGSVSTLKIQRTQQEDSAVYLCASSHDRGQPQHFGDGTRLSIL.

The genes are TRBV6-1 and TRBJ1-6; D gene ambiguous. The germline V and J ends were trimmed by 1 base and 4 bases, with 8 bases remaining between them. This CDR3 comprises 15 residues. Germline lookup yields CDR1 MNHNS and CDR2 SASEGT. The CDR3 DNA is TGTGCCAGCAGTGAAGTTGACCGATATAATTCACCCCTCCACTTT. Translation gives CASSEVDRYNSPLHF.